Listed here are 27 T cell receptor beta chains from one sample, sequenced in a study of T cell repertoires in cytomegalovirus infection. TCRdb re-analysed the reads in MiXCR, keeping a single row per CDR3 protein. The sample lists roughly 170,000 distinct CDR3 sequences, about 20% occurring once. Their recognized antigens are unknown. This material consisted of CD8+ T cells from cultured PBMCs, taken from culture after CMV antigen stimulation. The receptors originated from a human donor in good health (CMV status not recorded). Some clones in this sample may be carry-over from other donors' samples.

This clonotype was found once. The rearrangement joins TRBV7-9 to TRBJ1-1; the D is unclear. Between the trimmed V and J ends, which lost 3 bases and 6 bases, there was a span of 8 bases. There are 12 residues in the CDR3. Germline V CDR1 and CDR2: SEHNR, FQNEAQ (reference sequence). The CDR3 reads CASSFLLPEAFF. The CDR3 region has the DNA TGTGCCAGCAGCTTTTTACTCCCTGAAGCTTTCTTT.

This clonotype was recorded only once. The V call is TRBV7-8, the J call TRBJ2-5; TRBD2 matches 10 bases. From germline, CDR1 is SGHVS and CDR2 FQNEAQ. CDR3 length: 17 residues. Trimming cost V 5 bases and J 4 bases; bases outside gene matches: 13. The CDR3 here is CASSTPDSGGARETQYF. CDR3 bases: TGTGCCAGCAGCACCCCGGACAGCGGGGGGGCCCGAGAGACCCAGTACTTC.

This clonotype was seen more than once but under ten times. The chain is built from TRBV7-2 and TRBJ2-1, with 12 bases fitting TRBD2. In germline, CDR1 is SGHTA, CDR2 FQGNSA. The CDR3 consists of 17 residues. V gave up 1 base and J gave up 4 bases; unmatched junction bases: 5. CDR3 nucleotides: TGTGCCAGCAGCTTAGAGCTAGCGGGGGGGCTGTACAATGAGCAGTTCTTC. Translated: CASSLELAGGLYNEQFF.

V and J are TRBV4-3 and TRBJ2-6; possibly TRBD2 for D (6 bases). Per the germline V gene, CDR1 is LGHNA and CDR2 is YSLEER. This CDR3 is built from 20 residues. The germline V and J ends were trimmed by 3 bases and 0 bases, with 21 bases remaining between them. The CDR3: CASSHLRAGTRVSGANVLTF. In nucleotides, the CDR3 is TGCGCCAGCAGCCACCTAAGGGCCGGGACTCGTGTCTCTGGGGCCAACGTCCTGACTTTC.

V gene TRBV7-2 combines with J gene TRBJ1-1, with D unresolved. The CDR3 has 11 amino acids. Germline loops: CDR1 SGHTA, CDR2 FQGNSA. V lost 4 bases, J lost 11 bases, and 11 bases lay in between. The CDR3 bases are TGTGCCAGCAGCTATCCGGATCCGGCTTTCTTT. It is translated as CASSYPDPAFF.

In its sample, this clonotype was seen a few times. This sequence joins TRBV7-2 and TRBJ1-1, with D perhaps TRBD1 (6 bases). The CDR3 has 17 residues. V lost 1 base and J lost 4, with 19 bases in between. CDR1 is SGHTA and CDR2 is FQGNSA in the germline V gene. DNA for the CDR3: TGTGCCAGCAGCTTAGGTAGTACAGGGAGTAGGCTCACTGAAGCTTTCTTT. It yields the protein CASSLGSTGSRLTEAFF.

The chain joins TRBV27 to TRBJ1-5; D gene uncertain. Between the trimmed V and J ends, which lost 6 bases and 0 bases, there was a span of 9 bases. The V gene's germline CDR1 is MNHEY and CDR2 SMNVEV (reference sequence). This CDR3 spans 14 amino acids. In DNA form, the CDR3 reads TGTGCCAGCAGCCGTCGCTATAGCAATCAGCCCCAGCATTTT. This encodes CASSRRYSNQPQHF.

In this sample, this clonotype turned up a few times. DNA for the CDR3: TGCAGTGCCCGCCGGGCCCCAAGTCATTCACCCCTCCACTTT. This translates into CSARRAPSHSPLHF. The chain couples TRBV20-1 to TRBJ1-6; no clear D. V was clipped by 6 bases and J by 8 bases, with 17 bases between them. Per germline, CDR1 DFQATT and CDR2 SNEGSKA (reference sequence). This CDR3 has 14 amino acids.

This clonotype came up a few times. V gene TRBV7-2 combines with J gene TRBJ2-1; D is ambiguous. From germline, CDR1 is SGHTA and CDR2 FQGNSA. V was pared by 2 bases and J by 0 bases, with 8 bases between. The CDR3 contains 15 residues. The CDR3, as DNA: TGTGCCAGCAGCTTATACCCTAACTCCTACAATGAGCAGTTCTTC. Amino acid sequence: CASSLYPNSYNEQFF.

V and J are TRBV5-5 and TRBJ2-1; D is unresolved. Trimming took 4 bases from V and 2 from J, leaving 13 bases between them. CDR3 length: 15 amino acids. Germline loops: CDR1 SGHKS, CDR2 YYEKEE (reference sequence). CDR3 coding DNA: TGTGCCAGCAGCCCCGGAACGGGCACCTACAATGAGCAGTTCTTC. Protein sequence: CASSPGTGTYNEQFF.

This clonotype has only a few counts. The rearrangement links TRBV7-2 to TRBJ2-1; 9 bases agree with TRBD1. CDR1 and CDR2 (germline): SGHTA, FQGNSA. V was clipped by 7 bases and J by 3 bases; unmatched bases: 10. This CDR3 region has 16 residues. The DNA of the CDR3 is TGTGCCAGCACCACACGTGGGACAGGGTACTACAATGAGCAGTTCTTC. It is translated as CASTTRGTGYYNEQFF.

This chain connects TRBV6-5 to TRBJ1-1; the D is unclear. The CDR3 is made up of 15 amino acids. Germline V lookup: CDR1 MNHEY, CDR2 SVGAGI. Trimming cost V 0 bases and J 0 bases, with 8 bases left between them. The CDR3 sequence is CASSYSTQLNTEAFF. The CDR3 bases are TGTGCCAGCAGTTACTCGACCCAACTGAACACTGAAGCTTTCTTT.

The chain employs TRBV28 and TRBJ1-5; D not certain. Germline CDR1 and CDR2: MDHEN and SYDVKM. This CDR3 has 15 residues. V was clipped by 4 bases and J by 0 bases, with 10 bases between them. CDR3 bases: TGTGCCAGCAGTTCCAGCGAATATAGCAATCAGCCCCAGCATTTT. This codes for CASSSSEYSNQPQHF.

This clonotype was detected only a few times. The CDR3 spells CASRTSDDTGELFF. The CDR3, as DNA: TGTGCCAGCCGGACTAGCGACGACACCGGGGAGCTGTTTTTT. V and J are TRBV7-2 and TRBJ2-2; the match to TRBD2 covers 9 bases. This CDR3 has 14 residues. J lost 3 bases, V lost 8 bases, and 4 bases had no gene match. The V gene's germline CDR1 is SGHTA and CDR2 FQGNSA.

The chain carries TRBV7-8 and TRBJ2-1; 7 positions agree with TRBD1. The V segment lost 5 bases and the J segment 5 bases; nucleotides outside the gene matches: 18. In germline, CDR1 is SGHVS, CDR2 FQNEAQ. The CDR3 runs 18 residues. The CDR3 DNA reads as TGTGCCAGCAGCCCAAGAGCCCGGACAGGCTTTGGCAACAATGAGCAGTTCTTC. Translating it yields CASSPRARTGFGNNEQFF.

In this sample, this clonotype turned up a few times. J is TRBJ1-1 and V is TRBV4-1; D not certain. The germline gives CDR1 MGHRA, CDR2 YSYEKL. V lost 0 bases, J lost 3 bases, and 11 bases lay in between. This CDR3 is built from 15 residues. This chain's CDR3 is CASSQEKRSYTEAFF. DNA for the CDR3: TGCGCCAGCAGCCAAGAAAAGAGGAGTTACACTGAAGCTTTCTTT.

This clonotype showed up just a few times. V is TRBV4-1 and J is TRBJ1-6, with 9 bases identical to TRBD1. This CDR3 comprises 17 residues. The germline V gene encodes CDR1 MGHRA and CDR2 YSYEKL. V trimming: 0 bases; J trimming: 12 bases; junction bases outside the gene matches: 12. The chain's CDR3 is CASSQEEVDRGGLPLHF. In DNA, the CDR3 is TGCGCCAGCAGCCAAGAGGAGGTCGACAGGGGGGGCCTACCCCTCCACTTT.

This chain uses TRBV7-8 with TRBJ1-1, with 7 positions matching TRBD1. Germline CDR1 reads SGHVS; CDR2 reads FQNEAQ. The CDR3 runs 15 residues. Trimming cost V 5 bases and J 4 bases; bases outside gene matches: 10. The CDR3 protein is CASSLSSTGVTEAFF. The DNA for the CDR3 is TGTGCCAGCAGCCTCTCCTCCACAGGGGTCACTGAAGCTTTCTTT.

This clonotype has more than one count but fewer than ten. The chain carries TRBV7-2 and TRBJ2-4; weak D call: TRBD2 (6 bases). The germline V and J ends were trimmed by 3 bases and 0 bases, with 21 bases remaining between them. The CDR3 spans 19 residues. CDR1 and CDR2 from the germline V gene are SGHTA and FQGNSA. This CDR3 is CASSFPETGVPLAKNIQYF. The CDR3 bases are TGTGCCAGCAGCTTTCCTGAGACGGGGGTCCCTCTAGCCAAAAACATTCAGTACTTC. Filled out from reference TRBV7-2 and TRBJ2-4, the complete variable domain reads GAGVSQSPSNKVTEKGKDVELRCDPISGHTALYWYRQSLGQGLEFLIYFQGNSAPDKSGLPSDRFSAERTGGSVSTLTIQRTQQEDSAVYLCASSFPETGVPLAKNIQYFGAGTRLSVL.

The chain recombines TRBV7-2 with TRBJ1-6; D gene uncertain. CDR3 length: 17 amino acids. Germline V lookup: CDR1 SGHTA, CDR2 FQGNSA. V lost 1 base and J lost 0, with 10 bases in between. CDR3 nucleotide sequence: TGTGCCAGCAGCTTAGTAGGGCAGAGCTCCTATAATTCACCCCTCCACTTT. It translates to CASSLVGQSSYNSPLHF.

The chain carries TRBV10-3 and TRBJ2-5, with 10 bases aligning to TRBD2. Looked up from germline, CDR1 is ENHRY and CDR2 is SYGVKD. The CDR3 runs 14 residues. The junction had 4 bases not matched to a gene; V was cut back by 5 bases and J by 4 bases. The CDR3 here is CAISPSGGGETQYF. The CDR3 nucleotides read TGTGCCATCAGTCCGAGCGGGGGGGGAGAGACCCAGTACTTC.

The J gene is TRBJ1-5, the V gene TRBV7-9; tentative D call: TRBD1 (5 bases). CDR1 is SEHNR, CDR2 FQNEAQ, per germline (reference sequence). The CDR3 consists of 14 residues. Trimming stripped 5 bases from V and 6 bases from J, with 14 bases between. This chain's CDR3 is CASSPSGASQPQHF. The DNA for the CDR3 is TGTGCCAGCAGCCCCTCTGGGGCAAGTCAGCCCCAGCATTTT.

This clonotype has more than one count but fewer than ten. The chain is built from TRBV7-8 and TRBJ1-4, with a tentative D call TRBD1 (5 bases). Trimming left V 5 bases short and J 8 bases short, with 18 bases between. The CDR3 is 15 amino acids. Germline CDR1 reads SGHVS; CDR2 reads FQNEAQ. The CDR3 coding sequence is TGTGCCAGCAGCCCCGTGAGGGGATTGATGGAAAAACTGTTTTTT. Residues: CASSPVRGLMEKLFF.

The chain links TRBV6-1 to TRBJ1-5, with a weak D call TRBD1 (5 bases). Looked up from germline, CDR1 is MNHNS and CDR2 is SASEGT. The V and J ends lost 4 bases and 7 bases respectively, with 17 bases between them. This CDR3 comprises 15 residues. For the CDR3, the DNA is TGTGCCAGCAGTGTTCAACAGGTTTGGGAGCAGCCCCAGCATTTT. Residues: CASSVQQVWEQPQHF.

This chain connects TRBV28 to TRBJ2-3; D perhaps matches TRBD2 (5 bases). Per the germline V gene, CDR1 is MDHEN and CDR2 is SYDVKM. The V end lost 7 bases, the J end lost 6 bases, and 14 bases lay between the germline ends. This CDR3 contains 13 residues. CDR3 region: CASNGDSPDTQYF. Here the CDR3 DNA reads TGTGCCAGCAACGGGGATTCCCCGGATACGCAGTATTTT.

This sequence joins TRBV7-2 and TRBJ2-1, with TRBD2 identical over 11 bases. V trimming: 3 bases; J trimming: 0 bases; junction bases outside the gene matches: 7. The CDR3 covers 18 residues. Per the germline V gene, CDR1 is SGHTA and CDR2 is FQGNSA. The CDR3 sequence is CASSFWASGGISYNEQFF. The CDR3 DNA follows: TGTGCCAGCAGCTTCTGGGCTAGCGGGGGGATCTCCTACAATGAGCAGTTCTTC.

This chain joins TRBV10-3 and TRBJ2-7; D is undetermined. This CDR3 spans 13 amino acids. Trimming took off 10 bases at V and 0 bases at J, with 13 bases between the two ends. Germline CDR1 ENHRY, CDR2 SYGVKD. CDR3 loop: CATRGESSYEQYF. The CDR3 region has the DNA TGTGCCACCAGAGGAGAGAGCTCCTACGAGCAGTACTTC.